This TCR beta chain was documented in a study of T cells in Graves' hyperthyroidism and ophthalmopathy. The CDR3 loop spans 15 amino acids. V shed 0 bases and J shed 5 bases, with 13 bases lying between them. In germline, CDR1 is LGHDT, CDR2 YNNKEL (reference sequence). This clonotype was detected ten times or more. What it binds is not known. Amplified regions were TCR beta CDR3 sequences from RNA transcripts. RT-PCR in the first round (using the HTBI primer set) targeted the TCR CDR3. TCRdb reprocessed the multiplex PCR reads via MiXCR and lists one record per CDR3 protein. The sample holds fewer than 300,000 distinct CDR3 sequences, over 12% seen once. Study-wide results and caveats: Model output signaled ophthalmopathy a median around 5.9 months ahead of onset.

This TCR was recovered from a woman aged 50 to 60 with Graves' hyperthyroidism that later progressed to Graves' ophthalmopathy. This chain joins TRBV3-1 and TRBJ2-5; maybe TRBD2 (5 bases). Material for sequencing was blood. The CDR3 DNA reads TGTGCCAGCAGCCAAGAGCTCAGATCGGGGGAGACCCAGTACTTC. It specifies CASSQELRSGETQYF.